This T cell receptor beta chain originates from a study of shared clonotypes between healthy human individuals. CDR3 length: 12 amino acids. The germline V gene has CDR1 MNHEY and CDR2 SVGAGI. V lost 8 bases to trimming and J lost 4 bases, with 11 bases between them. Only in-frame clones appear in the TCRdb table, and some are missing; sequencing was by immunoSEQ multiplex PCR. This sample has roughly 550,000 clones, with around 95% found just once. Naive-designated CD8 cells lacked CD45RO, were positively enriched for CCR7, and omitted terminally differentiated effector memory CD45RA+ cells. Input material: naive CD8+ T cells sorted from blood. The chain recombines TRBV6-5 with TRBJ1-2, with no clear D. This TCR was sampled from a woman in her twenties or thirties in good health. CDR3 DNA sequence: TGTGCCAGCGCCAAACCCGGCTATGGCTACACCTTC. It is translated as CASAKPGYGYTF.